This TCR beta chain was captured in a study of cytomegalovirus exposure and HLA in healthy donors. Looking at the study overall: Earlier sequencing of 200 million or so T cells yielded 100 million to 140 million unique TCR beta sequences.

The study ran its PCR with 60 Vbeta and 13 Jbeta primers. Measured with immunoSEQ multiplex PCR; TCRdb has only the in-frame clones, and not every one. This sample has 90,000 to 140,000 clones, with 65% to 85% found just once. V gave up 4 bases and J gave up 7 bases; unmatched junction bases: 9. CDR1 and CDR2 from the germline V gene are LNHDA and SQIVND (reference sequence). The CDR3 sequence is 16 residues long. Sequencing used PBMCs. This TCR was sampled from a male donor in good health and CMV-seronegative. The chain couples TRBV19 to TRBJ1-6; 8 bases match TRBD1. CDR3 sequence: CASSTRTGSTNSPLHF. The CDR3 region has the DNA TGTGCCAGTAGTACCCGGACAGGGTCTACGAATTCACCCCTCCACTTT.